Listed here are 23 T cell receptor beta chains from one sample, sequenced in a study of blood T cell repertoires in COVID-19. Data came from immunoSEQ multiplex PCR; TCRdb stores just in-frame clones and leaves some out. Here the sample spans 60,000 to 75,000 clones, just over 85% being singletons. The sequencing sample was made of peripheral blood. Receptors originate from a man under 40 with acute or convalescent COVID-19.

The V gene is TRBV6-2 or TRBV6-3, the J gene TRBJ2-2, with 8 bases that match TRBD1. V trimming: 6 bases; J trimming: 5 bases; junction bases outside the gene matches: 11. CDR3 length equals 16 residues. Germline CDR1 MNHEY, CDR2 SVGEGT. CDR3 residues: CASSDPRGRGTGELFF. Written as DNA, the CDR3 is TGTGCCAGCAGCGATCCCAGGGGGCGAGGGACCGGGGAGCTGTTTTTT.

This clone was counted only a few times. The rearrangement joins TRBV5-6 to TRBJ1-2; D is unresolved. The CDR3 loop spans 13 amino acids. Germline V gene sequence: CDR1 SGHDT, CDR2 YYEEEE. V lost 2 bases to trimming and J lost 5 bases, with 10 bases between them. The CDR3 spells CASSLRRVYGYTF. CDR3 DNA: TGTGCCAGCAGCTTAAGGAGGGTTTATGGCTACACCTTC.

V usage is TRBV7-9 and J usage is TRBJ1-2; no clear D gene. Per the germline V gene, CDR1 is SEHNR and CDR2 is FQNEAQ (reference sequence). Trimming took off 4 bases at V and 6 bases at J, with 12 bases between the two ends. The CDR3 sequence is 13 residues long. The CDR3 sequence is CASSSPAADGYTF. CDR3 bases: TGTGCCAGCAGCTCCCCAGCTGCGGATGGCTACACCTTC.

The V and J genes are TRBV29-1 and TRBJ2-1, with D possibly TRBD2 on 5 matching bases. Trimming pared 4 bases from V and 10 bases from J, leaving 11 bases between. Germline V lookup: CDR1 SQVTM, CDR2 ANQGSEA. There are 11 residues in the CDR3. The CDR3 spells CSVASSREQFF. The CDR3 DNA reads as TGCAGCGTTGCGTCTAGCCGGGAGCAGTTCTTC.

The chain joins TRBV3-1 (or the pseudogene TRBV3-2) to TRBJ1-6, with D maybe TRBD1 (6 bases). V was cut by 4 bases and J by 10 bases, with 11 bases left in between. The CDR3 spans 13 residues. Germline-derived CDR1 and CDR2 are LGHDT and YNNKEL (reference sequence). The CDR3 nucleotides are TGTGCCAGCAGCCGCACAGGGACCTCACCCCTCCACTTT. Translating it yields CASSRTGTSPLHF.

This chain joins TRBV10-3 and TRBJ2-5; 8 bases match TRBD2. The CDR3 has 14 residues. The germline gives CDR1 ENHRY, CDR2 SYGVKD. After removal of 3 bases from V and 4 bases from J, the junction contained 4 bases not matched to a gene. The CDR3: CAISDGREGETQYF. The CDR3 coding sequence is TGTGCCATCAGTGACGGGAGGGAGGGAGAGACCCAGTACTTC.

The chain couples TRBV6-5 to TRBJ2-5; the match to TRBD1 covers 10 bases. V was clipped by 7 bases and J by 4 bases; unmatched bases: 6. The CDR3 has 14 residues. From germline, CDR1 is MNHEY and CDR2 SVGAGI. This chain's CDR3 is CASTRTGGTETQYF. Here the CDR3 DNA reads TGTGCCAGCACTAGGACAGGGGGAACAGAGACCCAGTACTTC.

This clone was counted a single time. The rearrangement joins TRBV5-1 to TRBJ2-6; D possibly corresponds to TRBD1 (5 bases). The V gene's germline CDR1 is SGHRS and CDR2 YFSETQ. The V end was cut by 0 bases, the J end by 2 bases, with 9 bases between. There are 16 residues in the CDR3. CDR3 bases: TGCGCCAGCAGCTTGGCCCTAGGGGCTGGGGCCAACGTCCTGACTTTC. Its translation is CASSLALGAGANVLTF.

V gene TRBV6-5 combines with J gene TRBJ1-5; D not certain. The CDR3 runs to 14 residues. CDR1 and CDR2 from the germline V gene are MNHEY and SVGAGI. Trimming shortened V by 2 bases and J by 7 bases, and 12 bases separated the two germline ends. The DNA of the CDR3 is TGTGCCAGCAGTTACGGTCAGGATATGCAGCCCCAGCATTTT. Its translation is CASSYGQDMQPQHF.

The chain has TRBV3-1 (or the pseudogene TRBV3-2) and TRBJ2-3, with 9 positions matching TRBD1. The trim removed 6 bases at V and 3 bases at J, leaving 7 bases unmatched. The germline V gene encodes CDR1 LGHDT and CDR2 YNNKEL (reference sequence). The CDR3 spans 15 residues. The CDR3 protein is CASREQGAWTDTQYF. The CDR3 nucleotides read TGTGCCAGCAGAGAACAGGGGGCCTGGACAGATACGCAGTATTTT.

The V and J genes are TRBV6-4 and TRBJ1-1; unclear D gene. The germline V gene encodes CDR1 MRHNA and CDR2 SNTAGT. The CDR3 extends over 13 amino acids. Trimming stripped 2 bases from V and 3 bases from J, with 7 bases between. The CDR3 here is CASSDEAYTEAFF. Here the CDR3 DNA reads TGTGCCAGCAGTGACGAAGCGTACACTGAAGCTTTCTTT.

The chain is built from TRBV30 and TRBJ1-1; D possibly corresponds to TRBD1 (5 bases). The CDR3 has 14 residues. V was pared by 5 bases and J by 4 bases, with 17 bases between. Germline CDR1 GTSNPN, CDR2 SVGIG (reference sequence). The DNA for the CDR3 is TGTGCCTGGGGGCGGGGGGATTACGGCACTGAAGCTTTCTTT. This sequence encodes CAWGRGDYGTEAFF.

The table lists this clone with many counts. The rearrangement links TRBV19 to TRBJ2-7, with D possibly matching TRBD1 (5 bases). CDR3 size: 13 residues. Trimming shortened V by 5 bases and J by 6 bases, and 14 bases separated the two germline ends. Germline V gene data show CDR1 as LNHDA and CDR2 as SQIVND (reference sequence). The CDR3 DNA reads as TGTGCCAGTAGTCGGATGGGGCCGGGCGAGCAGTACTTC. The encoded protein is CASSRMGPGEQYF.

Only one count was recorded for this clone. Written as DNA, the CDR3 is TGTGCCTGGAGCGCAGGGGCAGAGACCCAGTACTTC. It translates to CAWSAGAETQYF. The chain couples TRBV30 to TRBJ2-5; tentative D call: TRBD1 (6 bases). Trimming removed 3 bases from V and 4 bases from J, with 9 bases in between. Germline CDR1 and CDR2: GTSNPN and SVGIG (reference sequence). The CDR3 consists of 12 residues.

CDR3 nucleotide sequence: TGTGCCAGCAGCTCCAGGCCCTCCTACGAGCAGTACTTC. Protein product: CASSSRPSYEQYF. The chain recombines TRBV7-6 with TRBJ2-7, with D uncertain. V dropped 4 bases and J dropped 0 bases, with 7 bases sitting between them. The CDR3 consists of 13 residues. Germline V gene lookup returns CDR1 SGHVS and CDR2 FNYEAQ.

A remark on this clone: In the same sample, other DNA sequences code for this CDR3. J is TRBJ1-1 and V is TRBV7-9, with D possibly TRBD1 on 5 matching bases. From germline, CDR1 is SEHNR and CDR2 FQNEAQ (reference sequence). The V end was cut by 3 bases, the J end by 4 bases, with 9 bases between. The CDR3 has 13 amino acids. DNA for the CDR3: TGTGCCAGCAGCTTGGGGGGTCGCACTGAAGCTTTCTTT. As protein: CASSLGGRTEAFF.

The chain carries TRBV19 and TRBJ1-4, with TRBD1 as a possible D gene (5 bases). Trimming shortened V by 1 base and J by 5 bases, and 8 bases separated the two germline ends. Germline CDR1 is LNHDA and CDR2 is SQIVND (reference sequence). The CDR3 runs 14 residues. CDR3 in amino acids: CASSIGQLNEKLFF. The CDR3 region has the DNA TGTGCCAGTAGTATAGGACAGTTGAATGAAAAACTGTTTTTT.

The V call is TRBV3-1 (or the pseudogene TRBV3-2), the J call TRBJ2-1; D not certain. This CDR3 has 11 residues. Germline V gene sequence: CDR1 LGHDT, CDR2 YNNKEL (reference sequence). Trimming took 4 bases from V and 9 from J, leaving 7 bases between them. The CDR3 spells CASSRATEQFF. CDR3 in DNA: TGTGCCAGCAGCCGGGCGACTGAGCAGTTCTTC.

The genes are TRBV6-4 and TRBJ2-1; TRBD2 agrees at 7 bases. Germline lookup yields CDR1 MRHNA and CDR2 SNTAGT. The CDR3 extends over 17 amino acids. J lost 1 base, V lost 4 bases, and 10 bases had no gene match. The CDR3 loop is CASSVGSGLSSYNEQFF. The CDR3 DNA follows: TGTGCCAGCAGTGTGGGTAGCGGGCTGTCTTCCTACAATGAGCAGTTCTTC.

The chain recombines TRBV5-1 with TRBJ2-5; D gene uncertain. Per germline, CDR1 SGHRS and CDR2 YFSETQ. Trimming took 0 bases from V and 4 from J, leaving 13 bases between them. The CDR3 has 15 residues. Written as DNA, the CDR3 is TGCGCCAGCAGCTTGGACAGTCCCCCCTCAGAGACCCAGTACTTC. Translation gives CASSLDSPPSETQYF.

CDR3 region: CASSFFPGTTGYTF. DNA of the CDR3: TGTGCCAGCAGTTTCTTCCCCGGGACTACGGGCTACACCTTC. The chain couples TRBV2 to TRBJ1-2; D may be TRBD1 (5 bases). The CDR3 covers 14 residues. Germline assignment: CDR1 SNHLY and CDR2 FYNNEI. The ends were cut back, 5 bases at V and 8 bases at J, with 18 bases in the middle.

The chain couples TRBV29-1 to TRBJ1-5, with 10 nucleotides matching TRBD1. From germline, CDR1 is SQVTM and CDR2 ANQGSEA. V was clipped by 6 bases and J by 4 bases; unmatched bases: 6. This CDR3 region has 14 residues. The CDR3 DNA sequence: TGCAGCGTGAGACAGGGGGCAGTGAATCAGCCCCAGCATTTT. It translates to CSVRQGAVNQPQHF.

This clone was picked up one time. The V call is TRBV2, the J call TRBJ2-3; 8 nucleotides line up with TRBD2. CDR1 SNHLY and CDR2 FYNNEI come from the germline V gene. CDR3 size: 15 residues. V lost 8 bases, J lost 2 bases, and 9 bases stayed unmatched. The CDR3, as DNA: TGTGCCAGCGCGATTACTAGCGGATTCACAGATACGCAGTATTTT. Its translation: CASAITSGFTDTQYF.